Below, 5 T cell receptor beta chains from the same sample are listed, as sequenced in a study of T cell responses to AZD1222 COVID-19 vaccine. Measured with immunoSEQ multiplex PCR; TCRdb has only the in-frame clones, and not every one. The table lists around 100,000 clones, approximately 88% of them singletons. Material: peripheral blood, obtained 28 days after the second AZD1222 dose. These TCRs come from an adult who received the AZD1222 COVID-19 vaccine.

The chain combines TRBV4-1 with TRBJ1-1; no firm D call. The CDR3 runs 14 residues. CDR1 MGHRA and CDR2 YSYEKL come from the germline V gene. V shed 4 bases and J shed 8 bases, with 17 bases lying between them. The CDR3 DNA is TGCGCCAGCAGCCTAGGTAGGGCCACCATCGAAGCTTTCTTT. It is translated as CASSLGRATIEAFF.

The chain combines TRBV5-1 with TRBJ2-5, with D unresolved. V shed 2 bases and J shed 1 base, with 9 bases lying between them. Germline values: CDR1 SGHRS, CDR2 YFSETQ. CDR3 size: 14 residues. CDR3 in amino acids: CASSFSPLQETQYF. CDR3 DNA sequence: TGCGCCAGCAGCTTTTCCCCCCTCCAAGAGACCCAGTACTTC. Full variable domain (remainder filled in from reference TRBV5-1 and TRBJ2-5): KAGVTQTPRYLIKTRGQQVTLSCSPISGHRSVSWYQQTPGQGLQFLFEYFSETQRNKGNFPGRFSGRQFSNSRSEMNVSTLELGDSALYLCASSFSPLQETQYFGPGTRLLVL.

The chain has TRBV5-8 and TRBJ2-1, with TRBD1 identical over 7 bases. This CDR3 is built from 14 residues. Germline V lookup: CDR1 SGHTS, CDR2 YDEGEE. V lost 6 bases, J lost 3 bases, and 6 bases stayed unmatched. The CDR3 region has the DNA TGTGCCAGCACCCCGGGACAGTACTACAATGAGCAGTTCTTC. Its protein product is CASTPGQYYNEQFF.

The CDR3 nucleotides read TGTGCCAGTAGCCGACAGGACTATGGCTACACCTTC. It encodes CASSRQDYGYTF. The V and J genes are TRBV19 and TRBJ1-2, with D maybe TRBD1 (6 bases). Germline V lookup: CDR1 LNHDA, CDR2 SQIVND (reference sequence). The CDR3 spans 12 residues. Trimming left V 6 bases short and J 3 bases short, with 8 bases between.

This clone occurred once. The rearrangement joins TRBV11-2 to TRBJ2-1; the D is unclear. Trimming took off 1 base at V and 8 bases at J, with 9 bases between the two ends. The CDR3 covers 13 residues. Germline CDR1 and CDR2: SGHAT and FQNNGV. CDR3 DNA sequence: TGTGCCAGCAGCTTAGGCGCTTGGGATGAGCAGTTCTTC. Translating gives CASSLGAWDEQFF. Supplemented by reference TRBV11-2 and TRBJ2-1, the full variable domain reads EAGVAQSPRYKIIEKRQSVAFWCNPISGHATLYWYQQILGQGPKLLIQFQNNGVVDDSQLPKDRFSAERLKGVDSTLKIQPAKLEDSAVYLCASSLGAWDEQFFGPGTRLTVL.